These T cell receptor beta chains were read from a single sample in a study of OX40 agonist ivuxolimab in advanced cancers. Sequencing used immunoSEQ multiplex PCR; TCRdb keeps in-frame clones, though not all of them. The data hold some 16,000 clones, with approximately 85% observed a single time. Sequences were derived from CD4+ or CD8+ T cells sorted from blood, sampled in a trial of the OX40 agonist ivuxolimab. The receptors were gathered from an adult with an advanced solid tumor such as melanoma, head and neck, liver or kidney cancer. CDR3s include the opening cysteine and the closing phenylalanine or tryptophan. Size values are once, few and many counts, or a class for expanded clones, and some rows have none.

v_call clone_size cdr3_aa
TRBV4-1 . CASSPVTGNTEAFF
TRBV4-3 once CASSQDPDRQLPGYNSPLHF
TRBV4-1 . CASSSRDSGSYEQYF
TRBV28 once CASSTQVFTEAFF
TRBV9 . CASSKSSGNTIYF
TRBV29-1 . CSVVDWQETQYF
TRBV7-9 . CASSLDTGLPYNEQFF
TRBV10-3 . CAISGQAVAKNIQYF
TRBV5-6 . CASSQGPLLASSYEQYF
TRBV7-9 . CASSLGRNAYEQYF
TRBV7-2 . CASFPRGARGYTF
TRBV7-6 . CASSLEAPGTSLGQFF
TRBV9 . CASSVSGGELFF
TRBV18 once CASSHIGLAGTSSYNEQFF
TRBV28 . CASSFLGPSTEAFF
TRBV29-1 . CSVEGRRSNEQFF
TRBV7-6 few CASSLVPLAGGNEQFF
TRBV11-3 . CASSISASTNEKLFF
TRBV21-1 . CANLRGHYEQYF
TRBV19 . CASSIPGSSGEKLFF
TRBV28 . CASSLPGEHQETQYF
TRBV7-9 . CASPLGGGEQFF
TRBV6-5 . CASSYSTPNYGYTF
TRBV18 . CASSPPYSYEQYF